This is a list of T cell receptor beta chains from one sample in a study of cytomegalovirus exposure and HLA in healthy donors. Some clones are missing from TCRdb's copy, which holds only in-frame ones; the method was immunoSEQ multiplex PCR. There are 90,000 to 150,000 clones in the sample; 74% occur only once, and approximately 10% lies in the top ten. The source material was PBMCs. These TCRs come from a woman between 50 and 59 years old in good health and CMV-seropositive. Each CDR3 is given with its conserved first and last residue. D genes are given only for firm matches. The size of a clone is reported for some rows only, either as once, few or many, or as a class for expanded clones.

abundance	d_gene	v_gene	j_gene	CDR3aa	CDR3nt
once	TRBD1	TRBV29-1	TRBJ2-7	CSASRQGVGYEQYF	TGCAGCGCCTCTAGACAGGGGGTGGGTTACGAGCAGTACTTC
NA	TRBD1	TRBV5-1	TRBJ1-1	CASSLDRGMNTEAFF	TGCGCCAGCAGCTTGGACAGGGGAATGAACACTGAAGCTTTCTTT
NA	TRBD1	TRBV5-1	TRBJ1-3	CASSISQGNTIYF	TGCGCCAGCAGCATTTCACAGGGGAACACCATATATTTT
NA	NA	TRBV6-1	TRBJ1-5	CASSLQDNGNQPQHF	TGTGCCAGCAGTCTCCAGGATAATGGCAATCAGCCCCAGCATTTT
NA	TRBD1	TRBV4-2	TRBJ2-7	CASSQGSGTGGYEQYF	TGTGCCAGCAGCCAGGGCTCCGGGACAGGAGGATACGAGCAGTACTTC
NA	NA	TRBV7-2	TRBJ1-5	CASSLEGTRNQPQHF	TGTGCCAGCAGCTTAGAAGGGACTCGCAATCAGCCCCAGCATTTT
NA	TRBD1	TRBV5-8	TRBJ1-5	CASTLGQASNQPQHF	TGTGCCAGCACCCTCGGACAGGCTAGCAATCAGCCCCAGCATTTT
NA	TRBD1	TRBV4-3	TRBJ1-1	CASSQGDRMNTEAFF	TGCGCCAGCAGCCAGGGGGACAGGATGAACACTGAAGCTTTCTTT
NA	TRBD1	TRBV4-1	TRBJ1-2	CASRRVRKGAKDYGYTF	TGCGCCAGCAGGAGGGTTCGAAAGGGGGCGAAGGACTATGGCTACACCTTC
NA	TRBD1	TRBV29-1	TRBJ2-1	CSVTGQGSSYNEQFF	TGCAGCGTCACCGGACAGGGGAGCTCCTACAATGAGCAGTTCTTC
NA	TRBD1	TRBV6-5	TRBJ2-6	CASSYLTGVLANVLTF	TGTGCCAGCAGTTACTTGACAGGGGTGTTGGCCAACGTCCTGACTTTC
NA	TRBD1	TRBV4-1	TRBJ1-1	CASGTGVTEAFF	TGCGCCAGCGGGACAGGGGTAACTGAAGCTTTCTTT
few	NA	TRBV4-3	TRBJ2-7	CASSQEWGDFFYEQYF	TGCGCCAGCAGCCAAGAATGGGGCGACTTCTTCTACGAGCAGTACTTC
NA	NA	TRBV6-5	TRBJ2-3	CASRNRVGTDTQYF	TGTGCCAGCAGAAACAGGGTAGGCACAGATACGCAGTATTTT
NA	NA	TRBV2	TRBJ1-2	CASSESQGRLGYTF	TGTGCCAGCAGTGAAAGCCAGGGGCGTTTGGGCTACACCTTC
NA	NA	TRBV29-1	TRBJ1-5	CSARDGGNQPQHF	TGCAGCGCCAGGGACGGGGGGAATCAGCCCCAGCATTTT
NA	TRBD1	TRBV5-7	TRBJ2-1	CARRRQGYNEQFF	TGTGCCAGGAGAAGACAGGGGTACAATGAGCAGTTCTTC
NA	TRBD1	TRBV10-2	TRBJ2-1	CASRGTGRYNEQFF	TGCGCCAGCAGGGGGACAGGGAGATACAATGAGCAGTTCTTC
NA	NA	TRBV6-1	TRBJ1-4	CASSERRVVDEKLFF	TGTGCCAGCAGTGAGCGCCGGGTGGTGGATGAAAAACTGTTTTTT
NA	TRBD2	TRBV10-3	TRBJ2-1	CAISSTSGGEFF	TGTGCCATCAGCTCGACGAGCGGGGGGGAGTTCTTC
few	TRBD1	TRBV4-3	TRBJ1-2	CASSTRTGGYGYTF	TGCGCCAGCAGCACCCGGACAGGGGGATATGGCTACACCTTC
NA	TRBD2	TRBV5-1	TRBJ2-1	CASSSGLAGGQNEQFF	TGCGCCAGCAGCTCGGGACTAGCGGGAGGGCAGAATGAGCAGTTCTTC
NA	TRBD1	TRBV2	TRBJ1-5	CAGGTGPGPQHF	TGTGCCGGCGGGACAGGGCCGGGGCCCCAGCATTTT
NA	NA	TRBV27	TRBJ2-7	CASTDSDSYEQYF	TGTGCCAGCACGGACAGTGACTCCTACGAGCAGTACTTC
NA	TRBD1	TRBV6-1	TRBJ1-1	CASSEGQGGYTEAFF	TGTGCCAGCAGTGAGGGACAGGGAGGATACACTGAAGCTTTCTTT
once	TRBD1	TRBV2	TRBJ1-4	CASKGQGGEKLFF	TGTGCCAGCAAAGGACAGGGTGGGGAAAAACTGTTTTTT
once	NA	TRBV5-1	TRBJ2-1	CASSLANGNEQFF	TGCGCCAGCAGCTTGGCCAACGGGAATGAGCAGTTCTTC
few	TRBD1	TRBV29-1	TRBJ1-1	CSVGQGVNTEAFF	TGCAGCGTTGGACAGGGGGTTAACACTGAAGCTTTCTTT
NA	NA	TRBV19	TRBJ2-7	CASSLGPSSYEQYF	TGTGCCAGTAGTTTAGGGCCATCCTCCTACGAGCAGTACTTC
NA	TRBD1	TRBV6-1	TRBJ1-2	CASRRGGADSYGYTF	TGTGCCAGCAGGAGAGGGGGCGCGGATAGCTATGGCTACACCTTC
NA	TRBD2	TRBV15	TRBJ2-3	CATSSSGLDTQYF	TGTGCCACCAGCTCTAGCGGATTAGATACGCAGTATTTT
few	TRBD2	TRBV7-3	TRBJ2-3	CASSRLAGSTDTQYF	TGTGCCAGCAGCCGGCTAGCGGGAAGCACAGATACGCAGTATTTT
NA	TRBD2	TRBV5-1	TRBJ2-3	CASSLFGGRAGDTQYF	TGCGCCAGCAGCTTGTTCGGCGGGAGGGCCGGAGATACGCAGTATTTT
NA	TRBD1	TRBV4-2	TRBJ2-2	CASSQGPRTGPGGELFF	TGTGCCAGCAGCCAAGGCCCCAGGACAGGCCCGGGCGGGGAGCTGTTTTTT
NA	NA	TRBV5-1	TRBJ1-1	CASSLAWAGRDSEAFF	TGCGCCAGCAGCTTGGCCTGGGCAGGGCGGGATAGTGAAGCTTTCTTT
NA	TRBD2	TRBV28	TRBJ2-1	CASSFQSGGPRHNEQFF	TGTGCCAGCAGTTTTCAGTCGGGAGGGCCTCGTCACAATGAGCAGTTCTTC
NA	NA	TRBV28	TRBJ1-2	CASRASGQSHGYTF	TGTGCCAGCAGGGCCTCGGGACAAAGTCATGGCTACACCTTC